This T cell receptor (beta chain) was obtained from a study of T cell responses to AZD1222 COVID-19 vaccine. V lost 2 bases and J lost 3, with 5 bases in between. CDR1 and CDR2 from the germline V gene are SNHLY and FYNNEI. The CDR3 length is 12 residues. The repertoire was sequenced with immunoSEQ multiplex PCR; TCRdb's copy has only in-frame clones and lacks some. The data hold tens of thousands of clones, with around 90% observed a single time. Findings and limits, study-wide: Clonal diversity may have been underestimated, and the donors were mostly white British, with more females than males. A reported finding is that nearly half of spike-specific TCRs target unmutated variant regions. The study found Spike-specific TCR breadth and depth rose after two AZD1222 doses.

In this sample, this clone turned up once. The antigen is unknown. This rearrangement joins TRBV2 to TRBJ2-7, with D uncertain. This specimen was peripheral blood, taken on day 0 of AZD1222 vaccination. This sequence originates from an adult in good health. CDR3 nucleotide sequence: TGTGCCAGCAGTGAAAGCCTCTACGAGCAGTACTTC. Translated, it gives CASSESLYEQYF.